This record covers a single TCR beta chain. Its antigen is not known. The sample comes from a study of human thymus T cells. Produced via immunoSEQ multiplex PCR; TCRdb's table is partial and in-frame only. The repertoire holds around 120,000 clones, with approximately 96% as singletons. Trimming pared 0 bases from V and 8 bases from J, leaving 11 bases between. The CDR3 is 13 residues long. Germline lookup yields CDR1 GTSNPN and CDR2 SVGIG (reference sequence). General study findings and limits: Blood and thymic repertoires both appeared biased in V and J gene usage.

Corrective heart surgery yielded the resections from which the thymus tissue came. The donors were infants in Finland with congenital heart defects, otherwise immunologically healthy. The gene calls are TRBV30 and TRBJ1-5; possible D gene TRBD1, 5 bases. The specimen sequenced was thymus tissue. This receptor was identified in a boy under two years old with a congenital heart defect but otherwise immunologically healthy. CDR3 amino acids: CAWSVKGIKPQHF. CDR3 coding DNA: TGTGCCTGGAGTGTCAAGGGGATAAAGCCCCAGCATTTT.